This T cell receptor (beta chain) was profiled in a study of molecular identifiers for immune sequencing clone quantification. Notes on the study in general: Effector cells had over 98% of their molecules in clones above 20 RNA copies, while naive cells had under 1%.

This clonotype showed up just once. Antigen specificity is unknown. With listed TCR primers and previously described methods, bulk TCR libraries were prepared. MiXCR, applied by TCRdb to the PCR reads, yields one record per CDR3 protein. Seen here are under 600,000 distinct CDR3 sequences, over 20% observed once, and the top ten hold about 0.78%. Trimming cost V 0 bases and J 7 bases, with 19 bases left between them. There are 16 residues in the CDR3. Germline V gene sequence: CDR1 LNHNV, CDR2 YYDKDF (reference sequence). What was sequenced was naive CD8+ T cells from blood, with Jurkat cell RNA spiked in. The subset is: FACS-sorted CD8+CD4-CCR7+CD45RA+ naive T cells. The origin of this receptor is a human donor in good health. Some libraries in this study had Jurkat cell RNA spiked in. The gene calls are TRBV15 and TRBJ2-7; D is perhaps TRBD2 (5 bases). For the CDR3, the DNA is TGTGCCACCAGCAGAGATCTACAGCTTCTCTCGGGAGAGCAGTACTTC. Translation gives CATSRDLQLLSGEQYF.